The 21 T cell receptor beta chains below all came from one sample that was sequenced in a study of blood T cells in healthy people across ages (dated by TCRdb to the mid-2010s). The protocol used for the library was 5' RACE. Sequenced using an Illumina HiSeq 2500. A second PCR of about 6 to 12 cycles was run with a J-beta primer mix and a sample-barcoded 5' primer. Using fastp trimming at Q25 and MiXCR clonotype assembly, TCRdb reanalyzed the public sequencing data and kept in-frame beta chains. Merged by CDR3 protein, the rows form single entries marked with the most common genes and DNA. The sample includes 650,000 or so distinct CDR3 sequences, with about 50% observed a single time. Together, the top ten hold roughly 12% of the sample. Sample: blood. Receptors originate from a woman older than 75 in good health.

The count of this clonotype is one. This CDR3 reads CSVGGEVGFYEQYF. The CDR3 region has the DNA TGCAGCGTTGGAGGGGAAGTAGGGTTCTACGAGCAGTACTTC. This chain connects TRBV29-1 to TRBJ2-4; D possibly uses TRBD1 or TRBD2 (5 bases each). The J call is in doubt because the DNA end fits TRBJ2-7 better. The CDR3 is 14 residues long. Germline V gene data show CDR1 as SQVTM and CDR2 as ANQGSEA.

On this clonotype itself: A much bigger clone sits one base away, suggesting this may be a read error. The chain recombines TRBV12-5 with TRBJ2-1, with D hard to call. Germline loops: CDR1 LGHNT, CDR2 FRNRAP. This CDR3 has 13 residues. Between the trimmed V and J ends, which lost 7 bases and 10 bases, there was a span of 17 bases. DNA for the CDR3: TGTGCTAGTGTTTCCCTCCACGCTGGCGAGCAGTTCTTC. Protein product: CASVSLHAGEQFF.

This chain links TRBV27 with TRBJ2-5, with D uncertain. The J call may be faulty, since TRBJ2-7 better matches the DNA end. Germline V gene data show CDR1 as MNHEY and CDR2 as SMNVEV (reference sequence). The CDR3 totals 13 residues. The CDR3 nucleotides are TGTGCCAGCAATGTATCGCCAGACTACGAGCAGTACTTC. Its translation is CASNVSPDYEQYF.

The rearrangement joins TRBV28 to TRBJ1-1; D is ambiguous. Per the germline V gene, CDR1 is MDHEN and CDR2 is SYDVKM. CDR3 size: 12 residues. Trimming shortened V by 1 base and J by 7 bases, and 7 bases separated the two germline ends. The chain's CDR3 is CASSLFANEAFF. The CDR3 DNA is TGTGCCAGCAGTTTATTCGCGAATGAAGCTTTCTTT.

This clonotype was seen just once. This rearrangement joins TRBV9 to TRBJ2-4; TRBD1 might be the D (6 bases). The closer fit of TRBJ2-7 to the DNA end suggests the J call may be wrong. This CDR3 spans 15 amino acids. CDR1 and CDR2 (germline): SGDLS, YYNGEE. CDR3 DNA sequence: TGTGCCAGCAGCGGTGGGGGCACTGCTAGGAACGAGCAGTACTTC. It specifies CASSGGGTARNEQYF.

As for this clonotype: Possible read error: a much larger clone is one base away. V and J are TRBV27 and TRBJ2-1; 8 positions match TRBD2. In germline, CDR1 is MNHEY, CDR2 SMNVEV (reference sequence). The trim removed 0 bases at V and 0 bases at J, leaving 10 bases unmatched. This CDR3 has 19 residues. DNA of the CDR3: TGTGCCAGCAGTTTATCGTCTACTAGCGGTCGCAGCTCCTACAATGAGCAGTTCTTC. Translation gives CASSLSSTSGRSSYNEQFF.

V and J are TRBV20-1 and TRBJ2-1, with 9 bases identical to TRBD2. This CDR3 has 13 amino acids. The germline V gene encodes CDR1 DFQATT and CDR2 SNEGSKA (reference sequence). The CDR3 DNA sequence: TGCAGCCCGACTAGCGGTTCCTACAATGAGCAGTTCTTC. Its translation is CSPTSGSYNEQFF.

V usage is TRBV29-1 and J usage is TRBJ2-3; the D is unclear. V gave up 3 bases and J gave up 4 bases, with 8 bases separating them. The CDR3 has 12 residues. Germline V CDR1 and CDR2: SQVTM, ANQGSEA. CDR3 DNA: TGCAGCGTTGATCTTTCGGCAGATACGCAGTATTTT. It translates to CSVDLSADTQYF.

The genes are TRBV5-1 and TRBJ2-7, with D maybe TRBD1 (5 bases). Trimming stripped 1 base from V and 0 bases from J, with 11 bases between. Germline values: CDR1 SGHRS, CDR2 YFSETQ. The CDR3 is 15 residues long. The CDR3 nucleotides are TGCGCCAGCAGCTTGAGTCCCGGACACTCCTACGAGCAGTACTTC. Its translation: CASSLSPGHSYEQYF.

Worth noting for this clonotype: Since a much larger clone is just one base distant, this may be a read error. The chain uses TRBV5-1 and TRBJ1-6; 11 bases are a match to TRBD1. Germline assignment: CDR1 SGHRS and CDR2 YFSETQ. The CDR3 totals 16 residues. In nucleotides, the CDR3 is TGCGCCAGCAGCTCGGGGAGGACAGGGGGCCATTCACCCATCCACTTT. Its protein product is CASSSGRTGGHSPIHF. Supplemented by reference TRBV5-1 and TRBJ1-6, the full variable domain reads KAGVTQTPRYLIKTRGQQVTLSCSPISGHRSVSWYQQTPGQGLQFLFEYFSETQRNKGNFPGRFSGRQFSNSRSEMNVSTLELGDSALYLCASSSGRTGGHSPIHFGNGTRLTVT.

This clonotype has ten or more counts. The chain couples TRBV20-1 to TRBJ2-1, with TRBD1 identical over 10 bases. CDR3 length: 15 amino acids. After removal of 6 bases from V and 4 bases from J, the junction contained 9 bases not matched to a gene. Germline CDR1 and CDR2: DFQATT and SNEGSKA (reference sequence). CDR3 DNA sequence: TGCAGTGCACTTAATCCGGGACAGGGGTACAATGAGCAGTTCTTC. Translated, it gives CSALNPGQGYNEQFF.

About this clonotype itself: The junction differs from germline at one of its ends, possibly a read error. The genes are TRBV29-1 and TRBJ2-1, with TRBD1 matching 7 bases. This CDR3 region has 14 residues. CDR1 and CDR2 from the germline V gene are SQVTM and ANQGSEA. For the CDR3, the DNA is TGCGGCGTTGAGGGTGGGACAGACCTCAGGACCCAGTTCTTC. Its translation is CGVEGGTDLRTQFF.

The chain combines TRBV20-1 with TRBJ2-1; TRBD2 agrees at 12 bases. The germline V gene encodes CDR1 DFQATT and CDR2 SNEGSKA (reference sequence). The V gene end was trimmed by 0 bases and the J gene end by 4 bases; junction bases not matched to a gene: 7. The CDR3 consists of 17 residues. The CDR3 spells CSAREVWTSGTYNEQFF. The CDR3 coding sequence is TGCAGTGCTAGAGAAGTTTGGACTAGCGGGACGTACAATGAGCAGTTCTTC.

This clonotype has a single count. This may arise from a read error, as a much more abundant clone is one base away. The V and J genes are TRBV5-1 and TRBJ2-1, with a possible D match to TRBD2 (6 bases). The end of the DNA aligns better with TRBJ2-7, so the J call may be wrong. The CDR3 is 15 residues long. From germline, CDR1 is SGHRS and CDR2 YFSETQ. The CDR3, as DNA: TGCGCCAGCAGCTTGGATGTAGCGGTTTACAATGAGCAGTACTTC. Its protein is CASSLDVAVYNEQYF.

The chain joins TRBV5-1 to TRBJ2-2; 8 positions agree with TRBD2. In germline, CDR1 is SGHRS, CDR2 YFSETQ. The V and J ends lost 3 bases and 0 bases, in that order; junction bases with no gene match: 4. The CDR3 has 16 amino acids. The chain's CDR3 is CASSYDSGANTGELFF. The CDR3 DNA reads TGCGCCAGCAGCTACGATAGCGGGGCGAACACCGGGGAGCTGTTTTTT.

This chain joins TRBV12-3 or TRBV12-4 and TRBJ2-3; 10 bases are shared with TRBD1. This CDR3 is 15 amino acids long. J gave up 3 bases and V 5 bases, and 5 bases lay outside the gene matches. CDR3 protein: CASSPRDRGTDTQYF. The DNA for the CDR3 is TGTGCCAGCAGTCCCCGGGACAGGGGTACAGATACGCAGTATTTT.

This clonotype showed up many times. The genes are TRBV20-1 and TRBJ1-2; TRBD1 matches 8 bases. J was trimmed by 5 bases and V by 3 bases; bases with no gene match: 5. The CDR3 runs to 13 residues. Germline V gives CDR1 DFQATT, CDR2 SNEGSKA (reference sequence). DNA for the CDR3: TGCAGTGCTAGCCAGGGGGCTGGATATGGCTACACCTTC. This translates into CSASQGAGYGYTF.

The chain recombines TRBV20-1 with TRBJ2-1; 12 bases agree with TRBD2. With V trimmed by 2 bases and J by 1 base, 6 bases remained unmatched. Germline V gene lookup returns CDR1 DFQATT and CDR2 SNEGSKA (reference sequence). This CDR3 region has 17 residues. CDR3: CSARSSGGASSYNEQFF. For the CDR3, the DNA is TGCAGTGCTAGATCTAGCGGGGGGGCCAGTTCCTACAATGAGCAGTTCTTC.

V usage is TRBV18 and J usage is TRBJ2-6, with D possibly called TRBD1 or TRBD2 (6 bases each). Per germline, CDR1 KGHSH and CDR2 LQKENI. The CDR3 totals 17 residues. Trimming removed 2 bases at V and 5 bases at J, with 16 bases between. The CDR3 is CASSPEWGATRANVLTF. CDR3 in DNA: TGTGCCAGCTCACCAGAATGGGGGGCTACGAGGGCCAACGTCCTGACTTTC.

At least ten counts were recorded for this clonotype. The chain joins TRBV29-1 to TRBJ2-7; a weak D match, TRBD1 (5 bases). CDR1 SQVTM and CDR2 ANQGSEA come from the germline V gene. V lost 3 bases and J 3 bases, leaving 15 bases between the germline ends. The CDR3 length is 14 residues. DNA of the CDR3: TGCAGCGTTGAGTCTGGGGCGACCTACTACGAGCAGTACTTC. Amino acids: CSVESGATYYEQYF.

This clonotype has just a few counts. The CDR3 region is CASSLAPRETQYF. CDR3 coding DNA: TGTGCCAGCAGCTTGGCCCCTCGAGAGACCCAGTACTTC. This rearrangement joins TRBV5-5 to TRBJ2-5; D is uncertain. V shed 0 bases and J shed 4 bases, with 7 bases lying between them. Germline CDR1 is SGHKS and CDR2 is YYEKEE (reference sequence). This CDR3 contains 13 residues.